This TCR beta chain came from a study of T cell responses to AZD1222 COVID-19 vaccine. The CDR3 totals 14 residues. Per the germline V gene, CDR1 is SGHAT and CDR2 is FQNNGV. The ends were cut back, 4 bases at V and 8 bases at J, with 14 bases in the middle. Assay used: immunoSEQ multiplex PCR; TCRdb lists only in-frame clones, some missing. Counted here are around 150,000 clones, more than 75% occurring once; the ten biggest clones make up about 1.9%. The V call is TRBV11-2, the J call TRBJ1-4; a weak D match, TRBD1 (5 bases). Source: peripheral blood, taken 28 days after the second AZD1222 dose. The source is an adult who received the AZD1222 COVID-19 vaccine. The CDR3 spells CASSSGRGREKLFF. CDR3 bases: TGTGCCAGCAGCTCCGGTAGGGGAAGGGAAAAACTGTTTTTT.